This is a list of T cell receptor beta chains from one sample in a study of cytomegalovirus exposure and HLA in healthy donors. The assay was immunoSEQ multiplex PCR, and TCRdb's table has in-frame clones only and misses some. The sample holds around 95,000 clones; 82% are singletons and the top ten take 3.4%. The sequenced sample consisted of PBMCs. Every receptor here comes from a man aged 25-45 years in good health and CMV-seropositive. Both conserved end residues are part of each CDR3. Fields, in order: J gene, clone size, D gene, V gene, CDR3 protein, CDR3 DNA. A D gene is named only where the DNA matches it firmly. Clone size is stated in some rows and not others, as once, few, many or a class when expanded.

>TRBJ1-2|-|-|TRBV6-6
CASSGGVYYGYTF
TGTGCCAGCAGTGGAGGGGTTTACTATGGCTACACCTTC
>TRBJ2-2|-|TRBD2|TRBV5-6
CASSLLPSGNTGELFF
TGTGCCAGCAGCTTGCTTCCTAGCGGGAACACCGGGGAGCTGTTTTTT
>TRBJ2-7|-|-|TRBV6-5
CASTPGVSYEQYF
TGTGCCAGCACCCCAGGGGTCTCCTACGAGCAGTACTTC
>TRBJ1-1|-|-|TRBV29-1
CSVDAVVGTEAFF
TGCAGCGTTGATGCGGTCGTGGGCACTGAAGCTTTCTTT
>TRBJ2-7|-|-|TRBV11-2
CASSLGLDYEQYF
TGTGCCAGCAGCTTAGGGCTAGACTACGAGCAGTACTTC
>TRBJ2-5|-|-|TRBV29-1
CSVPTSGSSGETQYF
TGCAGCGTCCCCACATCTGGTAGCTCGGGAGAGACCCAGTACTTC
>TRBJ2-7|-|-|TRBV9
CASSVGAGDEQYF
TGTGCCAGCAGCGTAGGGGCAGGGGACGAGCAGTACTTC
>TRBJ1-4|-|TRBD1|TRBV27
CASSPRRTRGSVNEKLFF
TGTGCCAGCAGTCCCCGTCGAACCAGGGGGTCCGTAAATGAAAAACTGTTTTTT
>TRBJ1-3|-|-|TRBV7-2
CASSLDRAVGNTIYF
TGTGCCAGCAGCTTAGACAGGGCGGTAGGAAACACCATATATTTT
>TRBJ1-6|-|-|TRBV6-1
CASSEEAPSSYNSPLHF
TGTGCCAGCAGTGAAGAAGCGCCGAGCTCCTATAATTCACCCCTCCACTTT
>TRBJ2-1|few|TRBD2|TRBV9
CASSPPGTSGYNEQFF
TGTGCCAGCAGCCCCCCTGGGACTAGCGGCTACAATGAGCAGTTCTTC
>TRBJ1-5|-|TRBD1|TRBV28
CASSPGTGTPDNQPQHF
TGTGCCAGCAGCCCCGGGACAGGAACCCCCGACAATCAGCCCCAGCATTTT
>TRBJ2-3|-|TRBD1|TRBV5-1
CASSTGTGGVYADTQYF
TGCGCCAGCAGTACCGGGACAGGGGGCGTTTATGCAGATACGCAGTATTTT
>TRBJ2-5|-|TRBD2|TRBV5-1
CASSFSGGRQETQYF
TGCGCCAGCAGCTTCTCGGGAGGTAGACAAGAGACCCAGTACTTC
>TRBJ2-5|-|TRBD2|TRBV7-8
CASSSFPTGTSGRFKETQYF
TGTGCCAGCAGCTCATTCCCGACGGGGACTAGCGGGAGGTTTAAAGAGACCCAGTACTTC
>TRBJ2-2|-|-|TRBV11-3
CASSLARGLTGELFF
TGTGCCAGCAGCTTAGCACGTGGGCTAACCGGGGAGCTGTTTTTT
>TRBJ2-1|-|TRBD2|TRBV7-9
CASSLTLAGFYNEQFF
TGTGCCAGCAGCTTAACCCTAGCGGGATTCTACAATGAGCAGTTCTTC
>TRBJ2-1|-|TRBD1|TRBV6-5
CASSSPGTGFYNEQFF
TGTGCCAGCAGTTCCCCCGGGACAGGGTTTTACAATGAGCAGTTCTTC
>TRBJ2-1|-|TRBD2|TRBV5-1
CASRIAGGNEQFF
TGCGCCAGCAGAATAGCGGGAGGTAACGAGCAGTTCTTC
>TRBJ1-5|-|TRBD1|TRBV10-3
CAIRDGQGVNQPQHF
TGTGCCATCAGGGACGGACAGGGGGTCAATCAGCCCCAGCATTTT
>TRBJ2-7|-|-|TRBV14
CASSPKGGGRGPYEQYF
TGTGCCAGCAGCCCCAAAGGAGGAGGGCGGGGTCCCTACGAGCAGTACTTC
>TRBJ2-7|-|-|TRBV30
CAWSVRRGYEQYF
TGTGCCTGGAGTGTACGACGGGGGTACGAGCAGTACTTC
>TRBJ2-7|few|TRBD2|TRBV6-1
CASSRTSTNYEQYF
TGTGCCAGCAGTCGGACTAGCACAAACTACGAGCAGTACTTC
>TRBJ2-7|once|-|TRBV6-1
CASSGGLSSYEQYF
TGTGCCAGCAGTGGGGGCCTGTCATCCTACGAGCAGTACTTC
>TRBJ1-1|few|-|TRBV18
CASSPSQAMNTEAFF
TGTGCCAGCTCACCAAGTCAGGCTATGAACACTGAAGCTTTCTTT
>TRBJ1-5|-|TRBD1|TRBV5-6
CASSARDREYSNQPQHF
TGTGCCAGCAGCGCCCGGGACAGGGAGTATAGCAATCAGCCCCAGCATTTT
>TRBJ2-1|-|-|TRBV14
CASSPNQLALEQFF
TGTGCCAGCAGCCCCAACCAGCTAGCTCTTGAGCAGTTCTTC
>TRBJ2-7|-|-|TRBV9
CASSVEGGSEQYF
TGTGCCAGCAGCGTAGAGGGGGGGTCGGAACAGTACTTC
>TRBJ2-1|-|TRBD2|TRBV5-1
CASSLAPSGQTYNEQFF
TGCGCCAGCAGCTTGGCCCCTAGCGGGCAGACCTACAATGAGCAGTTCTTC
>TRBJ2-1|once|TRBD2|TRBV10-3
CAISELAGGNEQFF
TGTGCCATCAGTGAACTAGCGGGGGGGAATGAGCAGTTCTTC
>TRBJ2-2|-|TRBD2|TRBV6-5
CATWTSGRAGELFF
TGTGCCACCTGGACTAGCGGGAGGGCCGGGGAGCTGTTTTTT
>TRBJ2-3|-|-|TRBV10-3
CAITSGETDTQYF
TGTGCCATCACTTCGGGAGAGACAGATACGCAGTATTTT
>TRBJ1-4|-|TRBD1|TRBV6-6
CASSTGTGANEKLFF
TGTGCCAGCAGTACTGGGACAGGCGCTAATGAAAAACTGTTTTTT
>TRBJ2-7|-|-|TRBV7-9
CASSPGTYYEQYF
TGTGCCAGCAGCCCCGGGACATATTACGAGCAGTACTTC
>TRBJ2-7|-|TRBD2|TRBV5-4
CASSSGTSGFYEQYF
TGTGCCAGCAGCTCCGGGACTAGCGGCTTCTACGAGCAGTACTTC
>TRBJ1-5|-|TRBD1|TRBV6-5
CASRMGQPQPQHF
TGTGCCAGCAGGATGGGACAGCCGCAGCCCCAGCATTTT
>TRBJ1-1|-|TRBD1|TRBV27
CASSSQGGGVNTEAFF
TGTGCCAGCAGTTCACAGGGGGGTGGGGTGAACACTGAAGCTTTCTTT
>TRBJ2-2|-|TRBD2|TRBV2
CASSEYLSGGPSGELFF
TGTGCCAGCAGTGAATACCTTTCGGGAGGGCCTTCCGGGGAGCTGTTTTTT
>TRBJ2-7|-|-|TRBV6-5
CASSFSDRLRYEQYF
TGTGCCAGCAGTTTCTCCGACAGGTTACGATACGAGCAGTACTTC
>TRBJ2-1|-|TRBD2|TRBV5-4
CASSALLAGVGNEQFF
TGTGCCAGCAGCGCCCTCTTGGCGGGAGTGGGGAATGAGCAGTTCTTC
>TRBJ2-7|once|TRBD1|TRBV7-8
CASSFGQGGIYEQYF
TGTGCCAGCAGCTTCGGACAGGGCGGAATCTACGAGCAGTACTTC
>TRBJ1-4|-|-|TRBV28
CASSSPVLNEKLFF
TGTGCCAGCAGTTCTCCCGTACTCAATGAAAAACTGTTTTTT
>TRBJ2-7|-|TRBD1|TRBV6-5
CASSLGQGGSYEQYF
TGTGCCAGCAGCCTAGGACAGGGTGGCTCCTACGAGCAGTACTTC
>TRBJ1-4|few|TRBD1|TRBV18
CASSFTGGGEKLFF
TGTGCCAGCTCGTTTACAGGGGGCGGTGAAAAACTGTTTTTT
>TRBJ1-5|-|-|TRBV7-2
CASSLATSRDGNQPQHF
TGTGCCAGCAGCTTAGCGACCAGCAGGGATGGCAATCAGCCCCAGCATTTT
>TRBJ2-7|-|TRBD1|TRBV5-6
CASSGTGGINEQYF
TGTGCCAGCAGCGGGACAGGGGGTATCAACGAGCAGTACTTC
>TRBJ1-1|few|-|TRBV4-1
CASSPGLEFPEAFF
TGCGCCAGCAGCCCGGGACTGGAGTTCCCTGAAGCTTTCTTT
>TRBJ2-3|-|-|TRBV4-1
CASSRAGSIGTDTQYF
TGCGCCAGCAGCCGGGCAGGGTCGATAGGCACAGATACGCAGTATTTT
>TRBJ2-2|-|TRBD2|TRBV4-1
CASSQVLGLAGGTGELFF
TGCGCCAGCAGCCAAGTCTTGGGACTAGCGGGAGGCACCGGGGAGCTGTTTTTT
>TRBJ2-7|-|-|TRBV4-1
CASSQDPERSSYEQYF
TGCGCCAGCAGCCAAGATCCGGAGCGGAGCTCCTACGAGCAGTACTTC
>TRBJ2-3|-|-|TRBV30
CAWSIPNPGPRDTQYF
TGTGCCTGGAGTATCCCGAATCCGGGTCCGAGGGATACGCAGTATTTT
>TRBJ1-5|-|-|TRBV19
CASSIDGANRGNQPQHF
TGTGCCAGTAGTATAGATGGGGCAAACAGGGGCAATCAGCCCCAGCATTTT
>TRBJ1-6|-|-|TRBV2
CASRAQDTVNSPLHF
TGTGCCAGCAGGGCCCAGGACACAGTCAATTCACCCCTCCACTTT
>TRBJ1-1|-|-|TRBV5-4
CASSWRGRDTEAFF
TGTGCCAGCAGCTGGAGGGGGAGGGACACTGAAGCTTTCTTT